These T cell receptor beta chains were read from a single sample in a study of OX40 agonist ivuxolimab in advanced cancers. TCRdb keeps only in-frame clones here, not all; method: immunoSEQ multiplex PCR. This sample has around 30,000 clones, with 90% found just once. The sample here was CD4+ or CD8+ T cells sorted from blood, taken in a trial of the OX40 agonist ivuxolimab. Every receptor here comes from an adult with an advanced solid tumor such as melanoma, head and neck, liver or kidney cancer. Each CDR3 is given with its conserved first and last residue. Fields, in order: J gene, D gene, V gene, clone size, CDR3 protein, CDR3 DNA. The D gene is left open where the match is weak. Clone size is given for some rows only: seen once, a few or many times, or a class if the clone is expanded.

J gene: TRBJ2-1
D gene: TRBD2
V gene: TRBV7-9
clone size: .
CDR3 protein: CASSFEMRTSSYNEQFF
CDR3 DNA: TGTGCCAGCAGCTTTGAAATGAGGACTAGCTCCTACAATGAGCAGTTCTTC

J gene: TRBJ2-7
D gene: .
V gene: TRBV5-1
clone size: .
CDR3 protein: CASSAVGGSYEQYF
CDR3 DNA: TGCGCCAGCAGCGCGGTCGGGGGTTCCTACGAGCAGTACTTC

J gene: TRBJ2-7
D gene: TRBD1
V gene: TRBV5-4
clone size: once
CDR3 protein: CASSLVLGTGAYEQYF
CDR3 DNA: TGTGCCAGCAGCTTGGTCCTCGGGACAGGGGCCTACGAGCAGTACTTC

J gene: TRBJ2-1
D gene: .
V gene: TRBV6-6
clone size: .
CDR3 protein: CASSPAFGINEQFF
CDR3 DNA: TGTGCCAGCAGCCCGGCCTTTGGCATAAATGAGCAGTTCTTC

J gene: TRBJ2-1
D gene: .
V gene: TRBV9
clone size: .
CDR3 protein: CASSVEVTARGVGNEQFF
CDR3 DNA: TGTGCCAGCAGCGTAGAGGTGACGGCCAGGGGTGTGGGAAATGAGCAGTTCTTC

J gene: TRBJ1-2
D gene: TRBD1
V gene: TRBV10-2
clone size: .
CDR3 protein: CASSERGQDYGYTF
CDR3 DNA: TGCGCCAGCAGTGAGAGGGGACAGGATTATGGCTACACCTTC

J gene: TRBJ2-5
D gene: .
V gene: TRBV21-1
clone size: once
CDR3 protein: CASCLSLAVSQETQYF
CDR3 DNA: TGTGCCAGCTGCCTTTCGCTGGCGGTATCCCAAGAGACCCAGTACTTC

J gene: TRBJ2-1
D gene: TRBD2
V gene: TRBV7-9
clone size: .
CDR3 protein: CASSSLAGQASYNEQFF
CDR3 DNA: TGTGCCAGCAGCTCTCTAGCGGGGCAAGCTTCCTACAATGAGCAGTTCTTC

J gene: TRBJ2-7
D gene: TRBD1
V gene: TRBV20-1
clone size: .
CDR3 protein: CSATQGGEQYF
CDR3 DNA: TGCAGTGCAACACAGGGGGGCGAGCAGTACTTC

J gene: TRBJ2-3
D gene: TRBD2
V gene: TRBV10-3
clone size: .
CDR3 protein: CAISEREEQYF
CDR3 DNA: TGTGCCATCAGCGAGCGGGAAGAGCAGTATTTT

J gene: TRBJ2-7
D gene: TRBD2
V gene: TRBV10-2
clone size: .
CDR3 protein: CASSRGRVYEQYF
CDR3 DNA: TGCGCCAGCTCTCGCGGGAGGGTCTACGAGCAGTACTTC

J gene: TRBJ2-7
D gene: TRBD2
V gene: TRBV19
clone size: .
CDR3 protein: CASSMVVAGVYEQYF
CDR3 DNA: TGTGCCAGTAGTATGGTAGTAGCGGGAGTTTACGAGCAGTACTTC

J gene: TRBJ1-2
D gene: TRBD1
V gene: TRBV29-1
clone size: .
CDR3 protein: CSVEGGTGRNGYTF
CDR3 DNA: TGCAGCGTTGAAGGAGGGACAGGGAGGAATGGCTACACCTTC

J gene: TRBJ2-1
D gene: .
V gene: TRBV4-1
clone size: once
CDR3 protein: CASSQGQEQFF
CDR3 DNA: TGCGCCAGCAGCCAAGGTCAGGAGCAGTTCTTC

J gene: TRBJ2-7
D gene: .
V gene: TRBV7-8
clone size: .
CDR3 protein: CASSLALSGSYEQYF
CDR3 DNA: TGTGCCAGCAGCTTAGCCCTTAGCGGTTCCTACGAGCAGTACTTC

J gene: TRBJ1-3
D gene: .
V gene: TRBV9
clone size: .
CDR3 protein: CASSVDVMGNTIYF
CDR3 DNA: TGTGCCAGCAGCGTAGACGTTATGGGAAACACCATATATTTT

J gene: TRBJ2-3
D gene: .
V gene: TRBV7-2
clone size: .
CDR3 protein: CASSSEGWGDTQYF
CDR3 DNA: TGTGCCAGCAGCTCGGAGGGGTGGGGAGATACGCAGTATTTT

J gene: TRBJ2-7
D gene: .
V gene: TRBV19
clone size: .
CDR3 protein: CASSISQGGYEQYF
CDR3 DNA: TGTGCCAGTAGTATTTCTCAGGGTGGCTACGAGCAGTACTTC

J gene: TRBJ2-2
D gene: TRBD2
V gene: TRBV30
clone size: .
CDR3 protein: CAWSDPLAGEGTGELFF
CDR3 DNA: TGTGCCTGGAGTGACCCTCTAGCGGGAGAAGGCACCGGGGAGCTGTTTTTT

J gene: TRBJ2-1
D gene: TRBD2
V gene: TRBV7-2
clone size: .
CDR3 protein: CASSLDLAGAHNEQFF
CDR3 DNA: TGTGCCAGCAGCTTAGACCTAGCGGGAGCTCACAATGAGCAGTTCTTC

J gene: TRBJ2-7
D gene: .
V gene: TRBV7-8
clone size: .
CDR3 protein: CASSPWTDPYEQYF
CDR3 DNA: TGTGCCAGCAGCCCTTGGACGGATCCCTACGAGCAGTACTTC

J gene: TRBJ2-1
D gene: TRBD2
V gene: TRBV7-9
clone size: .
CDR3 protein: CASSSGGGNEQFF
CDR3 DNA: TGTGCCAGCAGCTCTGGGGGGGGAAATGAGCAGTTCTTC

J gene: TRBJ1-3
D gene: .
V gene: TRBV7-9
clone size: .
CDR3 protein: CASSNTGLDGNTIYF
CDR3 DNA: TGTGCCAGCAGCAACACAGGGCTGGATGGAAACACCATATATTTT

J gene: TRBJ1-1
D gene: .
V gene: TRBV5-4
clone size: .
CDR3 protein: CASSQDLGARTMGTEAFF
CDR3 DNA: TGCGCCAGCAGCCAAGATCTCGGGGCACGGACGATGGGGACTGAAGCTTTCTTT

J gene: TRBJ2-3
D gene: .
V gene: TRBV9
clone size: .
CDR3 protein: CASSPSSDTPYF
CDR3 DNA: TGTGCCAGCAGCCCCTCTAGCGATACGCCGTATTTT

J gene: TRBJ1-4
D gene: .
V gene: TRBV2
clone size: .
CDR3 protein: CASSAGDATNEKLFF
CDR3 DNA: TGTGCCAGCAGTGCGGGGGACGCAACTAATGAAAAACTGTTTTTT

J gene: TRBJ1-1
D gene: .
V gene: TRBV9
clone size: .
CDR3 protein: CASSVEANTEAFF
CDR3 DNA: TGTGCCAGCAGCGTAGAGGCGAACACTGAAGCTTTCTTT

J gene: TRBJ2-2
D gene: .
V gene: TRBV6-4
clone size: .
CDR3 protein: CASSGHTGELFF
CDR3 DNA: TGTGCCAGCAGCGGACACACCGGGGAGCTGTTTTTT

J gene: TRBJ1-1
D gene: TRBD1
V gene: TRBV7-9
clone size: .
CDR3 protein: CASSSWTGMNTEAFF
CDR3 DNA: TGTGCCAGCAGCAGCTGGACAGGGATGAACACTGAAGCTTTCTTT

J gene: TRBJ1-5
D gene: .
V gene: TRBV19
clone size: .
CDR3 protein: CASSLHDQPQHF
CDR3 DNA: TGTGCCAGTAGTCTTCACGATCAGCCCCAGCATTTT

J gene: TRBJ2-7
D gene: .
V gene: TRBV19
clone size: .
CDR3 protein: CASSITGIPYEQYF
CDR3 DNA: TGTGCCAGTAGTATAACAGGAATCCCCTACGAGCAGTACTTC

J gene: TRBJ2-3
D gene: .
V gene: TRBV5-1
clone size: .
CDR3 protein: CASSLASPDTQYF
CDR3 DNA: TGCGCCAGCAGCTTGGCTAGTCCCGATACGCAGTATTTT

J gene: TRBJ2-1
D gene: TRBD2
V gene: TRBV19
clone size: .
CDR3 protein: CASSSLSGSSYNEQFF
CDR3 DNA: TGTGCCAGTAGTTCCCTTAGCGGGAGCTCCTACAATGAGCAGTTCTTC

J gene: TRBJ2-1
D gene: TRBD1
V gene: TRBV2
clone size: .
CDR3 protein: CASSGGTGGNEQFF
CDR3 DNA: TGTGCCAGCAGTGGTGGGACAGGGGGCAATGAGCAGTTCTTC

J gene: TRBJ1-5
D gene: .
V gene: TRBV5-4
clone size: .
CDR3 protein: CASSLGGARGQPQHF
CDR3 DNA: TGTGCCAGCAGCTTAGGAGGGGCGCGGGGTCAGCCCCAGCATTTT

J gene: TRBJ1-5
D gene: TRBD1
V gene: TRBV4-1
clone size: .
CDR3 protein: CASSQEWTGNQPQHF
CDR3 DNA: TGCGCCAGCAGCCAAGAATGGACAGGGAATCAGCCCCAGCATTTT

J gene: TRBJ1-5
D gene: TRBD1
V gene: TRBV6-5
clone size: .
CDR3 protein: CASGTGGLQPQHF
CDR3 DNA: TGTGCCAGCGGAACAGGGGGCCTTCAGCCCCAGCATTTT

J gene: TRBJ1-2
D gene: .
V gene: TRBV7-9
clone size: .
CDR3 protein: CASSLVSLGVWDGYTF
CDR3 DNA: TGTGCCAGCAGCTTAGTTTCTTTGGGGGTCTGGGATGGCTACACCTTC

J gene: TRBJ2-7
D gene: TRBD2
V gene: TRBV30
clone size: .
CDR3 protein: CAWSVPSGTYEQYF
CDR3 DNA: TGTGCCTGGAGTGTGCCTAGCGGGACATACGAGCAGTACTTC

J gene: TRBJ1-3
D gene: .
V gene: TRBV7-9
clone size: .
CDR3 protein: CASSLTGSQSTIYF
CDR3 DNA: TGTGCCAGCAGCTTAACAGGGTCACAAAGCACCATATATTTT

J gene: TRBJ2-7
D gene: TRBD1
V gene: TRBV7-9
clone size: .
CDR3 protein: CASSAGQEYEQYF
CDR3 DNA: TGTGCCAGCAGCGCCGGACAGGAGTACGAGCAGTACTTC

J gene: TRBJ2-3
D gene: TRBD2
V gene: TRBV6-4
clone size: .
CDR3 protein: CASSDSPLGLVGTDTQYF
CDR3 DNA: TGTGCCAGCAGTGACTCACCCCTCGGACTAGTTGGCACAGATACGCAGTATTTT

J gene: TRBJ1-1
D gene: .
V gene: TRBV25-1
clone size: .
CDR3 protein: CASSGGLALGVNTEAFF
CDR3 DNA: TGTGCCAGCAGTGGAGGTTTAGCATTGGGAGTGAACACTGAAGCTTTCTTT

J gene: TRBJ2-7
D gene: TRBD2
V gene: TRBV5-1
clone size: .
CDR3 protein: CASSFPSAGGSGTYEQYF
CDR3 DNA: TGCGCCAGCAGCTTCCCGTCGGCGGGCGGGAGCGGCACCTACGAGCAGTACTTC

J gene: TRBJ1-1
D gene: TRBD1
V gene: TRBV19
clone size: .
CDR3 protein: CASITQGLVNTEAFF
CDR3 DNA: TGTGCCAGTATCACACAGGGGTTAGTGAACACTGAAGCTTTCTTT

J gene: TRBJ2-7
D gene: TRBD2
V gene: TRBV4-3
clone size: once
CDR3 protein: CASSQDRGSGGYYEQYF
CDR3 DNA: TGCGCCAGCAGCCAAGATAGGGGCTCGGGAGGTTACTACGAGCAGTACTTC

J gene: TRBJ2-7
D gene: TRBD2
V gene: TRBV29-1
clone size: .
CDR3 protein: CSVIEGLAGSYEQYF
CDR3 DNA: TGCAGCGTGATAGAGGGACTAGCGGGCAGCTACGAGCAGTACTTC

J gene: TRBJ2-7
D gene: .
V gene: TRBV6-5
clone size: .
CDR3 protein: CASTSGGPAHEQYF
CDR3 DNA: TGTGCCAGCACCTCCGGGGGTCCGGCCCACGAGCAGTACTTC